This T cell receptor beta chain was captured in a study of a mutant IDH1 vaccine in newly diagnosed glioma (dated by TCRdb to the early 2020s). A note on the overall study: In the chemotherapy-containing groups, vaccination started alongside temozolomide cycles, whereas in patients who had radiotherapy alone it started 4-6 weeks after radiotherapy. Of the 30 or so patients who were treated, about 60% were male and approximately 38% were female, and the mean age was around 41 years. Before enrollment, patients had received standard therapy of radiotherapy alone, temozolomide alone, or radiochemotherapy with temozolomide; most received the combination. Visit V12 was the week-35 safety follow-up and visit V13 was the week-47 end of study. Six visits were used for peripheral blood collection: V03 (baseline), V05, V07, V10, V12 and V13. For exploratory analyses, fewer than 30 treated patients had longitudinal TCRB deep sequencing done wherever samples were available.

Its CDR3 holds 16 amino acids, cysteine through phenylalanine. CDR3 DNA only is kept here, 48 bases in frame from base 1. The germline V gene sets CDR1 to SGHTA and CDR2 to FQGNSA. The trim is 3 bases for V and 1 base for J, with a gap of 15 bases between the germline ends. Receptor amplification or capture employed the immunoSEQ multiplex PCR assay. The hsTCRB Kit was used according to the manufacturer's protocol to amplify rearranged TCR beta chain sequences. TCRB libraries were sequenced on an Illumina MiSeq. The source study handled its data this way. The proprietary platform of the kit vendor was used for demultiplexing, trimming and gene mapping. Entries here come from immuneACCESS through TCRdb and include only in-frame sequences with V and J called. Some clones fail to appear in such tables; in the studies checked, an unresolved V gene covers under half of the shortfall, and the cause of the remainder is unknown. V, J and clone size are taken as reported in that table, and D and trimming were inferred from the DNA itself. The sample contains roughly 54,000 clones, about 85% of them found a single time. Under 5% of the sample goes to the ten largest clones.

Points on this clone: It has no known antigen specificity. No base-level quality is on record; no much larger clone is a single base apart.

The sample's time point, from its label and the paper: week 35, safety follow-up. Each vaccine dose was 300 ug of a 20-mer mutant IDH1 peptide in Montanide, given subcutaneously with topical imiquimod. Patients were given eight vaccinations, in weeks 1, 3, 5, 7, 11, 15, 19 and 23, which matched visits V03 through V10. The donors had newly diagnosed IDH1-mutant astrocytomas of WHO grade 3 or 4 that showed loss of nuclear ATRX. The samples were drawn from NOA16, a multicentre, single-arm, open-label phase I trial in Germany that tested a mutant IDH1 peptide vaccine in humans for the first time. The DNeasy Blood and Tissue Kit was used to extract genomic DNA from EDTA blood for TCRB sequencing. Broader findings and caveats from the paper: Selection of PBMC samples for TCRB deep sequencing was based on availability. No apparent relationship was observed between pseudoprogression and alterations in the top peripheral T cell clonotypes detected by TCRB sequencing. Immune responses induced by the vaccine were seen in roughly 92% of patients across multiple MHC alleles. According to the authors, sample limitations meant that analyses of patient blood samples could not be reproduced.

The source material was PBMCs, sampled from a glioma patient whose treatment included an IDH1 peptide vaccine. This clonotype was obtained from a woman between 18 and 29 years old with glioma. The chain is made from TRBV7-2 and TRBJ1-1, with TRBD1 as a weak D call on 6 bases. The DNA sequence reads TGTGCCAGCAGCTTGAGGGGGTGGGGGGCGAACACTGAAGCTTTCTTT. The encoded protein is CASSLRGWGANTEAFF.